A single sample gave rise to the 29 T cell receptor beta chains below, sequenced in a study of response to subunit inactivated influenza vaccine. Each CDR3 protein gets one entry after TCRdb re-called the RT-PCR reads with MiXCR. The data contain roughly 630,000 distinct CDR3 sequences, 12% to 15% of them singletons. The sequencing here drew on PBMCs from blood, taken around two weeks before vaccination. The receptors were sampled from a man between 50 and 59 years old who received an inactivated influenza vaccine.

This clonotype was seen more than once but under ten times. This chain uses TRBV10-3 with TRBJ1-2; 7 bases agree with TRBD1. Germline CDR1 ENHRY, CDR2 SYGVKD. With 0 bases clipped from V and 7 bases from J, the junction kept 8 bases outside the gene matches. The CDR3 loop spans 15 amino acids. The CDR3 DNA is TGTGCCATCAGTGAGTCGACAGGGTTACCTTCTGGCTACACCTTC. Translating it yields CAISESTGLPSGYTF.

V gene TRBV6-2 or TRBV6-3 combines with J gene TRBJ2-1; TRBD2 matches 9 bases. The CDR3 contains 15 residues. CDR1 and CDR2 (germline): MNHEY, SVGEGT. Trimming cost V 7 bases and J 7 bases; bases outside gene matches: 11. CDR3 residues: CASMAGSGGRNEQFF. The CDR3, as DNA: TGTGCCAGCATGGCGGGTAGCGGGGGTAGGAATGAGCAGTTCTTC.

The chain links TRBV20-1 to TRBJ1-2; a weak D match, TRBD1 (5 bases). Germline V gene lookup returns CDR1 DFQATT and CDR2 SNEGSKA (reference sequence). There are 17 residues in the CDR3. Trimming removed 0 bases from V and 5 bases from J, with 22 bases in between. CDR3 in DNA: TGCAGTGCTAGAGATCGCCACCTGGGACGGACTGATTATGGCTACACCTTC. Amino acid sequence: CSARDRHLGRTDYGYTF.

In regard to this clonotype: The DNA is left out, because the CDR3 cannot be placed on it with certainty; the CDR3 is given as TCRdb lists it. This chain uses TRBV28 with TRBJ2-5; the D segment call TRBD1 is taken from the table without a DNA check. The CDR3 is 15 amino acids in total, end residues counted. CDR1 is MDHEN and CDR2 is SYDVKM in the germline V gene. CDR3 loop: CASSFGPGGQETQYF.

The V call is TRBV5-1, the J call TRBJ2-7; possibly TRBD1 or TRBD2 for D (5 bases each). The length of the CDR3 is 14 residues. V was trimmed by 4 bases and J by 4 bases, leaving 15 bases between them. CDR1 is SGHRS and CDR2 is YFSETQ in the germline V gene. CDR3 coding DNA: TGCGCCAGCAGCACCTGGGACGGGTCATACGAGCAGTACTTC. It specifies CASSTWDGSYEQYF.

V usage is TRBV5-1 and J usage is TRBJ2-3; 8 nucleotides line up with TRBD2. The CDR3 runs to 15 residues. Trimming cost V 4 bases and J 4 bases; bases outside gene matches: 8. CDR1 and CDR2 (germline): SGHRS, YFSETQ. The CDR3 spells CASSLPGGSPDTQYF. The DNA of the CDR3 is TGCGCCAGCAGCCTCCCGGGAGGGTCCCCAGATACGCAGTATTTT.

The CDR3 spells CASRPRDSGGTQYF. The CDR3 nucleotides are TGTGCCAGCAGACCCCGTGATAGCGGAGGGACCCAGTACTTC. The V and J genes are TRBV12-3 or TRBV12-4 and TRBJ2-5; possible D gene TRBD2, 6 bases. V was pared by 6 bases and J by 7 bases, with 18 bases between. The CDR3 consists of 14 residues.

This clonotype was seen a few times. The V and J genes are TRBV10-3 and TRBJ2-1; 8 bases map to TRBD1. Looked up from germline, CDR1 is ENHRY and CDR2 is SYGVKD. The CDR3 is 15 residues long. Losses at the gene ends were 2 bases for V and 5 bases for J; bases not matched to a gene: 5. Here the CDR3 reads CAISEQTGVNNEQFF. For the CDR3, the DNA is TGTGCCATCAGTGAGCAGACAGGGGTAAACAATGAGCAGTTCTTC.

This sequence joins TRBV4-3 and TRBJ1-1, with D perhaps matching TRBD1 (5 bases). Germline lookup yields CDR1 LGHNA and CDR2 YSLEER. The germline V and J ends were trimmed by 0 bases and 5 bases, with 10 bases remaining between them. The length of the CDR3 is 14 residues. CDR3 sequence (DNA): TGCGCCAGCAGCCAAGAGGGGGTGGAGACTGAAGCTTTCTTT. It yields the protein CASSQEGVETEAFF.

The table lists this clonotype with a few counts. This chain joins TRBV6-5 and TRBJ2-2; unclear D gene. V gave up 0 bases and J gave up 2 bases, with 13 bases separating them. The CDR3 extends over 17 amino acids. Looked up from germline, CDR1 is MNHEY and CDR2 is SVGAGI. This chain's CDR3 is CASSYSIPGPNTGELFF. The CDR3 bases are TGTGCCAGCAGTTACTCAATCCCCGGACCTAACACCGGGGAGCTGTTTTTT.

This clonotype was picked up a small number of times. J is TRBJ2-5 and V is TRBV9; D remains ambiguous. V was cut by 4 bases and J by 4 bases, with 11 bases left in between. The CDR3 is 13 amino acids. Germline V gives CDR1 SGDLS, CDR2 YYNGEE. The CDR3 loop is CASSPAGVETQYF. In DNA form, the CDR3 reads TGTGCCAGCAGCCCAGCCGGAGTAGAGACCCAGTACTTC.

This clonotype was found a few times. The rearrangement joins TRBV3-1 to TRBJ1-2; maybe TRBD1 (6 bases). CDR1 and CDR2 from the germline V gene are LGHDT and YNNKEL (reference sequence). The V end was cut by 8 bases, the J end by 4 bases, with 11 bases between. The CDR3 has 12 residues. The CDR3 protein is CASSDRLYGYTF. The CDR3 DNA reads TGTGCCAGCTCCGACAGGCTCTATGGCTACACCTTC.

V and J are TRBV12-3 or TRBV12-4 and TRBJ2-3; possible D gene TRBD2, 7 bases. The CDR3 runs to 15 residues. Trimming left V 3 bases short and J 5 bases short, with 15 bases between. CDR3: CASSFGGGLGDTQYF. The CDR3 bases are TGTGCCAGCAGTTTTGGCGGGGGCTTGGGAGATACGCAGTATTTT.

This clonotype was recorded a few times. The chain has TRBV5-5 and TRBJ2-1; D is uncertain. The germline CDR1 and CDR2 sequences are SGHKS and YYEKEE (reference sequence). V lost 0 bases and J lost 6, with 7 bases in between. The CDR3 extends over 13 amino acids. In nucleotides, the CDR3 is TGTGCCAGCAGCTTGGGAAGGGCCAATGAGCAGTTCTTC. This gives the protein CASSLGRANEQFF.

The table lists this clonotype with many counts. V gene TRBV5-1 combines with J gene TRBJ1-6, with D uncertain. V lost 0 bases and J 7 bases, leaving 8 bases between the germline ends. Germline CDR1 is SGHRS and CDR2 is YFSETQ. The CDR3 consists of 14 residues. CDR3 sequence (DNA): TGCGCCAGCAGCTTGGGGGAGGTGAATTCACCCCTCCACTTT. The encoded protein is CASSLGEVNSPLHF.

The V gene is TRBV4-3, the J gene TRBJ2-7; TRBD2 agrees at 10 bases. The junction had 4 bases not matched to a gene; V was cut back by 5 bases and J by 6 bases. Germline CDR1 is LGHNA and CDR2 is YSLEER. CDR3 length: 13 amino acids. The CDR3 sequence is CASSELAGAEQYF. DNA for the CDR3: TGCGCCAGCAGCGAGCTAGCGGGAGCCGAGCAGTACTTC.

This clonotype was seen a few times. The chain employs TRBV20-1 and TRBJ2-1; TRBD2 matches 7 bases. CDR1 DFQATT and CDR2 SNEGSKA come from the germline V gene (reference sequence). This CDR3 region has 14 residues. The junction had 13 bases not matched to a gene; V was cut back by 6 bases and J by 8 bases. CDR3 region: CSAVSPKRGYEQFF. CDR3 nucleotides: TGCAGTGCCGTGTCCCCTAAGCGGGGTTATGAGCAGTTCTTC.

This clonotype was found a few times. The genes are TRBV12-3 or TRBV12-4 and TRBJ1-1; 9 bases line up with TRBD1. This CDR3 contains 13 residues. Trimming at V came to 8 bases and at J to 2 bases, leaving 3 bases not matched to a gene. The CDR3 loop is CASRDRDNTEAFF. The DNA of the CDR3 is TGTGCCAGCCGGGACAGGGATAACACTGAAGCTTTCTTT.

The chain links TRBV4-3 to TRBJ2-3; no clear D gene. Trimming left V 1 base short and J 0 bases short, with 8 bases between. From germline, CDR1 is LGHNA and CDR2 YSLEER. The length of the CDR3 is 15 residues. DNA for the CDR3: TGCGCCAGCAGCCAAGCGGACCTTAGCACAGATACGCAGTATTTT. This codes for CASSQADLSTDTQYF.

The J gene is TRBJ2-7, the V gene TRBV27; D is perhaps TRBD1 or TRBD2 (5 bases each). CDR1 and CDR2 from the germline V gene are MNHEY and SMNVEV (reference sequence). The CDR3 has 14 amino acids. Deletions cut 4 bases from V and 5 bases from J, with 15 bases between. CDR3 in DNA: TGTGCCAGCAGTTCGGGACGCGAACCCCACGAGCAGTACTTC. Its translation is CASSSGREPHEQYF.

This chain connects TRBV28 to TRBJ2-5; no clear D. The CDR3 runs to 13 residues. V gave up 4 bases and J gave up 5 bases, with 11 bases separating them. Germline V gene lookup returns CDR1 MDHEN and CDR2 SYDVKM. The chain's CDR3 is CASSSLLGETQYF. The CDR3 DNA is TGTGCCAGCAGTTCACTCCTTGGGGAGACCCAGTACTTC.

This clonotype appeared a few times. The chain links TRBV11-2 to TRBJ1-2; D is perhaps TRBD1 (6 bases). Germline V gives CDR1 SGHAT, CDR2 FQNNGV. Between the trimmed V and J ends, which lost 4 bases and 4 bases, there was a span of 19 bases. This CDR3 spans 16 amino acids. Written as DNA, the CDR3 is TGTGCCAGCAGCTCCGCCCAGGGGCGGTTCCCCTATGGCTACACCTTC. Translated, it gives CASSSAQGRFPYGYTF.

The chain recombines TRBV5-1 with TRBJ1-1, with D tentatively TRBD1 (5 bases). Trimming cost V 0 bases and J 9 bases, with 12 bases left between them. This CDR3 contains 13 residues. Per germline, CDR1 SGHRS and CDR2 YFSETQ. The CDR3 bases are TGCGCCAGCAGCTTGGCGGGGGATGTGAAAGCTTTCTTT. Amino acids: CASSLAGDVKAFF.

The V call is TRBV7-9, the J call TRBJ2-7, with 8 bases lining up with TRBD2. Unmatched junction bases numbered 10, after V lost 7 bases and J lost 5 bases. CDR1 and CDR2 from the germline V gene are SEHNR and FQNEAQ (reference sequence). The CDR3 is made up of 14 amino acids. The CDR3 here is CASTPPSGSNEQYF. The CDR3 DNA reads TGTGCCAGCACTCCGCCCAGCGGGAGCAACGAGCAGTACTTC. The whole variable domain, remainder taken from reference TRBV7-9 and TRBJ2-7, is DTGVSQNPRHKITKRGQNVTFRCDPISEHNRLYWYRQTLGQGPEFLTYFQNEAQLEKSRLLSDRFSAERPKGSFSTLEIQRTEQGDSAMYLCASTPPSGSNEQYFGPGTRLTVT.

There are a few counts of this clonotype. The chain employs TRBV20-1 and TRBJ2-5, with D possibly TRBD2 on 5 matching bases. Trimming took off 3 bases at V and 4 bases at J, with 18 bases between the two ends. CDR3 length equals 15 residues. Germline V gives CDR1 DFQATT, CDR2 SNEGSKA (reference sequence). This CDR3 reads CSASLSGNVGETQYF. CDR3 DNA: TGCAGTGCTAGTCTTTCGGGGAATGTAGGAGAGACCCAGTACTTC.

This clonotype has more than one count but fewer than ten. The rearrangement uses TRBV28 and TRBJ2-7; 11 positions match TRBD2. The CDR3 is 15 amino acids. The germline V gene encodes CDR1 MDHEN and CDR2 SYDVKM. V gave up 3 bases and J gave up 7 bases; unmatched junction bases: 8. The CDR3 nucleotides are TGTGCCAGCAGTTTCCATAGCGGGGGGGTACGTGAGCAGTACTTC. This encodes CASSFHSGGVREQYF.

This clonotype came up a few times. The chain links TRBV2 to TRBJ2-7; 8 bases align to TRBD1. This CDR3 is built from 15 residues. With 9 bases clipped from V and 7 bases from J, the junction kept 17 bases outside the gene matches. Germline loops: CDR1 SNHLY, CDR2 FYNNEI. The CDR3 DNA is TGTGCCAGGGGAATACGGGACAGGTCTTTGGGGGAGCAGTACTTC. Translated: CARGIRDRSLGEQYF.

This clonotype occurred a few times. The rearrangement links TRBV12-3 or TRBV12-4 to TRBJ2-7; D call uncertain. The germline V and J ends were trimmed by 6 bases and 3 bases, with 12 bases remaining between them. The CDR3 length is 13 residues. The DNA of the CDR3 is TGTGCCAGCAGCCTGTACAAGGGCTACGAGCAGTACTTC. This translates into CASSLYKGYEQYF.

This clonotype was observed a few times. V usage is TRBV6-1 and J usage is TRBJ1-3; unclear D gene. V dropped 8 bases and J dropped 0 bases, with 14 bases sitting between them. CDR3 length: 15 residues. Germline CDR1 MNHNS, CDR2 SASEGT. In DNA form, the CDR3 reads TGTGCCAGCCGAGTGCCGGGAAGCTCTGGAAACACCATATATTTT. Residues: CASRVPGSSGNTIYF.